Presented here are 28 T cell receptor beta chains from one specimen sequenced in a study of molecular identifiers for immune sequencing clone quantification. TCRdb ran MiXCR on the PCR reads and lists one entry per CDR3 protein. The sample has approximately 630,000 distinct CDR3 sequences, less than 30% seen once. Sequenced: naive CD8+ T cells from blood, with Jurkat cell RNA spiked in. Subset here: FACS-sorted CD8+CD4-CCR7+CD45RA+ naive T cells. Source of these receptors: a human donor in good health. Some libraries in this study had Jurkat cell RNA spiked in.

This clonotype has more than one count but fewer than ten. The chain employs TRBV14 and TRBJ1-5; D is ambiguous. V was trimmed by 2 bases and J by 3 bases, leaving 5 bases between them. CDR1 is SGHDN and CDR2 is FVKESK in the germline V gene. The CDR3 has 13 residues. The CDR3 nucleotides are TGTGCCAGCAGCCAATCGTACAATCAGCCCCAGCATTTT. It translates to CASSQSYNQPQHF. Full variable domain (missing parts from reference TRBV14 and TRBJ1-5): EAGVTQFPSHSVIEKGQTVTLRCDPISGHDNLYWYRRVMGKEIKFLLHFVKESKQDESGMPNNRFLAERTGGTYSTLKVQPAELEDSGVYFCASSQSYNQPQHFGDGTRLSIL.

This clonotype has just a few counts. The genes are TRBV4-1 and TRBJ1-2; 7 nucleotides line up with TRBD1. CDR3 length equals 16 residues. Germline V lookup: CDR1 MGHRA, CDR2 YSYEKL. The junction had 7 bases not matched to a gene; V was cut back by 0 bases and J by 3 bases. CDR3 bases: TGCGCCAGCAGCCAAGATAAGAGAGGGGGCGACTATGGCTACACCTTC. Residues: CASSQDKRGGDYGYTF.

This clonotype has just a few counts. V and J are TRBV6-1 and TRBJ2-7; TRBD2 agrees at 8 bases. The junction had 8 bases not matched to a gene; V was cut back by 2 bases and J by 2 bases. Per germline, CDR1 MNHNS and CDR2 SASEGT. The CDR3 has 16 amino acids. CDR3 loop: CASSEFGGGSTYEQYF. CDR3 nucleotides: TGTGCCAGCAGTGAATTCGGCGGGGGGTCTACCTACGAGCAGTACTTC.

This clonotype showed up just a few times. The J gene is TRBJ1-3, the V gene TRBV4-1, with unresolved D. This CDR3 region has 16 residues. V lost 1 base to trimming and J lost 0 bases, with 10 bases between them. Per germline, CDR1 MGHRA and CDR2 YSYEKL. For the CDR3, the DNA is TGCGCCAGCAGCCAAGTTCCAGAGGTCTCTGGAAACACCATATATTTT. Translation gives CASSQVPEVSGNTIYF.

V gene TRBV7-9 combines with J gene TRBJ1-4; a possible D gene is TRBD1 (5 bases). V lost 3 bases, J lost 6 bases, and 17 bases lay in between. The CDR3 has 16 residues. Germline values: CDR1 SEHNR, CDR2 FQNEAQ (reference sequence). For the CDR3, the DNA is TGTGCCAGCAGCTTCCCCCGGGGGGGTAAGGATGAAAAACTGTTTTTT. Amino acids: CASSFPRGGKDEKLFF.

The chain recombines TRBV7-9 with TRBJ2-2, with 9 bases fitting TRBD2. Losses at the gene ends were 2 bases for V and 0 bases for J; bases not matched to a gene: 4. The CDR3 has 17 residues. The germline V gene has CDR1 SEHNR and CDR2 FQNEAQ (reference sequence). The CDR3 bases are TGTGCCAGCAGCTTACCTAGCGGGGAGCCGAACACCGGGGAGCTGTTTTTT. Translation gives CASSLPSGEPNTGELFF.

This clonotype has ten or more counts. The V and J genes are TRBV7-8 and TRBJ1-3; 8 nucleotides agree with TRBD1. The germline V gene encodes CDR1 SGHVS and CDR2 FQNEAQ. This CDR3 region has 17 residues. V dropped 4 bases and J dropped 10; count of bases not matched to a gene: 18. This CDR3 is CASSSDPMRGTGRTIYF. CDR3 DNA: TGTGCCAGCAGCTCCGACCCTATGCGCGGGACAGGCCGTACCATATATTTT.

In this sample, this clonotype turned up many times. CDR3 nucleotide sequence: TGCGCCAGCAGCTATGATGGGGGCGCGCAGACCCAGTACTTC. It is translated as CASSYDGGAQTQYF. V is TRBV5-1 and J is TRBJ2-5; D is possibly TRBD1 (6 bases). The CDR3 runs 14 residues. Germline V gene data show CDR1 as SGHRS and CDR2 as YFSETQ. V was cut by 3 bases and J by 6 bases, with 15 bases left in between.

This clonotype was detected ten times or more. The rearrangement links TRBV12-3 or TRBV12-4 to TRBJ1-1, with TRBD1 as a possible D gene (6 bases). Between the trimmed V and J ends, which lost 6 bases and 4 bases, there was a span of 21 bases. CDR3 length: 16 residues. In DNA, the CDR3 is TGTGCCAGCAGCCCCGCGGGGGGCGTAAGGTTCACTGAAGCTTTCTTT. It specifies CASSPAGGVRFTEAFF.

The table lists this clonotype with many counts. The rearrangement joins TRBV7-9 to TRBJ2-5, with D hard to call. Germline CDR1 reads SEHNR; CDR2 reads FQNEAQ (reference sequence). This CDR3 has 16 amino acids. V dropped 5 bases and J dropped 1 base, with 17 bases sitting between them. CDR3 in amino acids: CASSPQNPGPQETQYF. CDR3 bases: TGTGCCAGCAGCCCTCAGAACCCAGGCCCCCAAGAGACCCAGTACTTC.

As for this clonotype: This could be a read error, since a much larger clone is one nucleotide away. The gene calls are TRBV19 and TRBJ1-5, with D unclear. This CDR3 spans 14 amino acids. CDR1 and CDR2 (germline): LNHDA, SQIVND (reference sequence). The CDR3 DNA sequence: TGTGCCAGTAGTATTCGGGGAGTTGGGCAGCCCCCGCATTTT. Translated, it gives CASSIRGVGQPPHF.

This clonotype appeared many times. The CDR3 is CASSLENYGYTF. CDR3 bases: TGTGCCAGCAGCTTGGAGAACTATGGCTACACCTTC. The V and J genes are TRBV5-6 and TRBJ1-2; unclear D gene. Germline V gives CDR1 SGHDT, CDR2 YYEEEE. V shed 0 bases and J shed 2 bases, with 2 bases lying between them. The CDR3 has 12 residues.

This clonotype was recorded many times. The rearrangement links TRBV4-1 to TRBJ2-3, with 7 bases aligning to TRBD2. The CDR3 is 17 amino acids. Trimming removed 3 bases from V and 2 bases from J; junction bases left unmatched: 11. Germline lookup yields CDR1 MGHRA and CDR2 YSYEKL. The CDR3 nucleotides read TGCGCCAGCAGCCAGGTTGAGCTAGCGGAGGCCACAGATACGCAGTATTTT. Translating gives CASSQVELAEATDTQYF.

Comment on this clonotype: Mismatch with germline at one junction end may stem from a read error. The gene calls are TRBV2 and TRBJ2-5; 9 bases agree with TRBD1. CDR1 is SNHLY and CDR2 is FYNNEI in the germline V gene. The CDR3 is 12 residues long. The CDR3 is CASEDRGETRYF. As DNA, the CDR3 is TGTGCCAGCGAGGACAGGGGAGAGACCCGGTACTTC.

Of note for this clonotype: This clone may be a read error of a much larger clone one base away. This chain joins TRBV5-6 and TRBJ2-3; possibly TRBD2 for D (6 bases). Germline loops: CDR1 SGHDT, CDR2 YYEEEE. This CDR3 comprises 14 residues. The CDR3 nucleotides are TGTGCCAGCAGCTCCGGGAGTTTGACAGATATGCAGTATTTT. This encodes CASSSGSLTDMQYF.

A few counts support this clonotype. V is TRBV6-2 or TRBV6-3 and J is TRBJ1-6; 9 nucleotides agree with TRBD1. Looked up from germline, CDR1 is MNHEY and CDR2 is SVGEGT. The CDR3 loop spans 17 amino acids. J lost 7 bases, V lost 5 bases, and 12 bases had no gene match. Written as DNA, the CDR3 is TGTGCCAGCAGTCACCGGACAGGGGCTTCTTTAAATTCACCCCTCCACTTT. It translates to CASSHRTGASLNSPLHF.

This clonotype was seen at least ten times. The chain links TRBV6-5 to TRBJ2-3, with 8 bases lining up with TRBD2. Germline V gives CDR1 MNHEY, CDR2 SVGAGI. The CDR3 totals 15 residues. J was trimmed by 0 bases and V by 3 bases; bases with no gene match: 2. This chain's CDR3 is CASSYTGGSTDTQYF. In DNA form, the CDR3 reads TGTGCCAGCAGTTATACGGGGGGGAGCACAGATACGCAGTATTTT.

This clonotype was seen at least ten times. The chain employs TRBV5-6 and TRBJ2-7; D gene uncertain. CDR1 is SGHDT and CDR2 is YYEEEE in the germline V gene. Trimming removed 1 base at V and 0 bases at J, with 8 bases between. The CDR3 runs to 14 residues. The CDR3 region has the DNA TGTGCCAGCAGCTTGTGGGTCGTCTCCTACGAGCAGTACTTC. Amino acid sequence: CASSLWVVSYEQYF.

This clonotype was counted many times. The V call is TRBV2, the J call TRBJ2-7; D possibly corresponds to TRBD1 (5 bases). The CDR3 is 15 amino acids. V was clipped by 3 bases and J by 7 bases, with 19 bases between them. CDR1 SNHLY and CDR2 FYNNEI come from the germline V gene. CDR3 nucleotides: TGTGCCAGCAGTGAGACAGATTGGCCCCCGGAGGAGCAGTACTTC. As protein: CASSETDWPPEEQYF.

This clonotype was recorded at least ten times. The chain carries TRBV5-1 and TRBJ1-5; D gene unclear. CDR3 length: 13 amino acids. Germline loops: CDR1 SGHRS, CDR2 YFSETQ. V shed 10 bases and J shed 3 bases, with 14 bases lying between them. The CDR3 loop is CARRGRDNQPQHF. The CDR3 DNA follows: TGCGCCCGGCGAGGGCGGGACAATCAGCCCCAGCATTTT. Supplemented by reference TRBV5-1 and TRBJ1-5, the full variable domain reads KAGVTQTPRYLIKTRGQQVTLSCSPISGHRSVSWYQQTPGQGLQFLFEYFSETQRNKGNFPGRFSGRQFSNSRSEMNVSTLELGDSALYLCARRGRDNQPQHFGDGTRLSIL.

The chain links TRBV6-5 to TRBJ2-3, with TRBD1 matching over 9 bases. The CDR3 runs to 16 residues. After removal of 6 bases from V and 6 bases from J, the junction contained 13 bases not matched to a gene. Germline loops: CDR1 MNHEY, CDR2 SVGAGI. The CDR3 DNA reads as TGTGCCAGCAGGTCTGGTCCGGGACAGGGAACTGATACGCAGTATTTT. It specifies CASRSGPGQGTDTQYF.

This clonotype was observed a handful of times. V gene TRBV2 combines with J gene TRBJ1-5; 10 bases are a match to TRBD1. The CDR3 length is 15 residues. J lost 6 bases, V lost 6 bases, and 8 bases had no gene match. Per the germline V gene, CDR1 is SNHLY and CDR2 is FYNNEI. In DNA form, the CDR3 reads TGTGCCAGCAGCCCGACAGGGGGCGAGCTTCAGCCCCAGCATTTT. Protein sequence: CASSPTGGELQPQHF.

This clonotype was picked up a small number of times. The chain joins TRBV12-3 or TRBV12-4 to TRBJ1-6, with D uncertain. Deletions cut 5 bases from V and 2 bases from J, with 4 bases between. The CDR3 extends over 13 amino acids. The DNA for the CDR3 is TGTGCCAGCAGTCCCGCCTATAATTCACCCCTCCACTTT. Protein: CASSPAYNSPLHF.

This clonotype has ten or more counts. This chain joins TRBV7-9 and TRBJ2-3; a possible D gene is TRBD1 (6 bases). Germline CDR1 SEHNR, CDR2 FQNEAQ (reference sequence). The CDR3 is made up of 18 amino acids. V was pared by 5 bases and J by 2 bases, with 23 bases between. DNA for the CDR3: TGTGCCAGCAGCCCAGAACTACGGACAGCCCATTTCACAGATACGCAGTATTTT. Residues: CASSPELRTAHFTDTQYF.

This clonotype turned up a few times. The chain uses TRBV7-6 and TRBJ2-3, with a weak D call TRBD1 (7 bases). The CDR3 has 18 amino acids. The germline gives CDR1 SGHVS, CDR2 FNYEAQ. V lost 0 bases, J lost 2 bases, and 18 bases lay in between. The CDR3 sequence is CASSLAYRGGGHTDTQYF. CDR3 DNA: TGTGCCAGCAGCTTAGCGTACAGGGGAGGAGGGCACACAGATACGCAGTATTTT. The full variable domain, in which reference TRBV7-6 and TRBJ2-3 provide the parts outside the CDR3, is GAGVSQSPRYKVTKRGQDVALRCDPISGHVSLYWYRQALGQGPEFLTYFNYEAQQDKSGLPNDRFSAERPEGSISTLTIQRTEQRDSAMYRCASSLAYRGGGHTDTQYFGPGTRLTVL.

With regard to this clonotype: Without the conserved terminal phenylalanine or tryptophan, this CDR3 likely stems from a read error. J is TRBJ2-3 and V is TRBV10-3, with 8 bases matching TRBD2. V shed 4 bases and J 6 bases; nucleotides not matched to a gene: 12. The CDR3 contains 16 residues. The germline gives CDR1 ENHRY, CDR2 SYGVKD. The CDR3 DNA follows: TGTGCCATCAGTGCACCGGGACTAGGGTTCACGGATACGCAGTATTTG. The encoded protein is CAISAPGLGFTDTQYL.

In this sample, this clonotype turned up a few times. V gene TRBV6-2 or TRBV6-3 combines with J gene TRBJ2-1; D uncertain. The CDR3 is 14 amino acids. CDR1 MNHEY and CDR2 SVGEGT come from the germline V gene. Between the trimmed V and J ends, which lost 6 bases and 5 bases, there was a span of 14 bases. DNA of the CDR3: TGTGCCAGCAGAATCGACCCATGGGACAATGAGCAGTTCTTC. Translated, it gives CASRIDPWDNEQFF.

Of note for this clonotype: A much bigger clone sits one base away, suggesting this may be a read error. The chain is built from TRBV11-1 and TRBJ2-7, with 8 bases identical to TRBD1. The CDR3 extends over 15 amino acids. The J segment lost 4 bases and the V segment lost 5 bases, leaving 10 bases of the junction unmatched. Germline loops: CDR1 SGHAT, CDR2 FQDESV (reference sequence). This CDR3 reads CASSTIRTGWYEQYF. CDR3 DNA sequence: TGTGCCAGCAGCACCATTCGGACAGGGTGGTACGAGCAGTACTTC.